Each of the 14 T cell receptor beta chains below was sequenced from the same sample in a study of blood T cell repertoires in COVID-19. Measured with immunoSEQ multiplex PCR; TCRdb has only the in-frame clones, and not every one. This table has roughly 70,000 clones, roughly 91% appearing once. The source material was peripheral blood. These receptors all come from a human donor in a cohort sampled during active COVID-19.

The count of this clone is one. The CDR3 nucleotides are TGCGCCAGCAGCTCCGGATCGGGAGATACGCAGTATTTT. As protein: CASSSGSGDTQYF. This chain links TRBV5-1 with TRBJ2-3; no reliable D call. The CDR3 consists of 13 residues. Germline CDR1 reads SGHRS; CDR2 reads YFSETQ. V was shortened by 3 bases and J by 5 bases, with 10 bases between the two germline ends. Filled out from reference TRBV5-1 and TRBJ2-3, the complete variable domain reads KAGVTQTPRYLIKTRGQQVTLSCSPISGHRSVSWYQQTPGQGLQFLFEYFSETQRNKGNFPGRFSGRQFSNSRSEMNVSTLELGDSALYLCASSSGSGDTQYFGPGTRLTVL.

The chain is built from TRBV30 and TRBJ2-2; TRBD2 agrees at 8 bases. Germline V CDR1 and CDR2: GTSNPN, SVGIG (reference sequence). The V gene end was trimmed by 4 bases and the J gene end by 2 bases; junction bases not matched to a gene: 6. The CDR3 extends over 15 amino acids. In DNA, the CDR3 is TGTGCCTGGACCAGCCGGGGGGGAAACACCGGGGAGCTGTTTTTT. Translating gives CAWTSRGGNTGELFF.

In this sample, this clone turned up once. The rearrangement links TRBV7-2 to TRBJ2-3; TRBD2 matches at 7 bases. Trimming removed 3 bases from V and 3 bases from J; junction bases left unmatched: 3. This CDR3 spans 14 amino acids. CDR1 is SGHTA and CDR2 is FQGNSA in the germline V gene. The CDR3 DNA reads TGTGCCAGCAGCTTGGGGCGGGAGACAGATACGCAGTATTTT. Protein product: CASSLGRETDTQYF. The full variable domain, rest sourced from reference TRBV7-2 and TRBJ2-3, is GAGVSQSPSNKVTEKGKDVELRCDPISGHTALYWYRQSLGQGLEFLIYFQGNSAPDKSGLPSDRFSAERTGGSVSTLTIQRTQQEDSAVYLCASSLGRETDTQYFGPGTRLTVL.

The chain carries TRBV6-2 or TRBV6-3 and TRBJ1-4; unclear D gene. The CDR3 covers 15 residues. The germline gives CDR1 MNHEY, CDR2 SVGEGT. Deletions cut 4 bases from V and 5 bases from J, with 14 bases between. The CDR3 DNA sequence: TGTGCCAGCAGTTTATTGGACGGGATGAATGAAAAACTGTTTTTT. Residues: CASSLLDGMNEKLFF.

This chain uses TRBV6-2 or TRBV6-3 with TRBJ2-3; 12 bases align to TRBD2. This CDR3 is 17 amino acids long. V dropped 6 bases and J dropped 1; count of bases not matched to a gene: 8. Germline V CDR1 and CDR2: MNHEY, SVGEGT. The CDR3: CASSGLAGLGGTDTQYF. The CDR3 nucleotides read TGTGCCAGCAGCGGACTAGCGGGGCTGGGGGGCACAGATACGCAGTATTTT.

The rearrangement links TRBV7-8 to TRBJ1-5; tentatively, D is TRBD1 (5 bases). The CDR3 runs to 14 residues. V was clipped by 5 bases and J by 4 bases, with 12 bases between them. From germline, CDR1 is SGHVS and CDR2 FQNEAQ. The CDR3 region is CASSPQGGNQPQHF. The CDR3 coding sequence is TGTGCCAGCAGCCCCCAGGGAGGTAATCAGCCCCAGCATTTT.

The chain has TRBV5-1 and TRBJ2-7; 7 bases align to TRBD1. Germline V gene lookup returns CDR1 SGHRS and CDR2 YFSETQ. The CDR3 runs 14 residues. J lost 4 bases, V lost 5 bases, and 9 bases had no gene match. The CDR3 loop is CASSTTGTAYEQYF. The CDR3, as DNA: TGCGCCAGCAGTACGACCGGGACAGCGTACGAGCAGTACTTC.

J is TRBJ1-2 and V is TRBV6-4; D gene ambiguous. The germline V and J ends were trimmed by 3 bases and 8 bases, with 7 bases remaining between them. The germline gives CDR1 MRHNA, CDR2 SNTAGT. This CDR3 comprises 11 residues. Here the CDR3 DNA reads TGTGCCAGCAGTGATGGCGGAGGCTACACCTTC. Its translation: CASSDGGGYTF.

This sequence joins TRBV6-5 and TRBJ2-5; D is undetermined. Looked up from germline, CDR1 is MNHEY and CDR2 is SVGAGI. CDR3 length: 11 amino acids. V shed 7 bases and J shed 5 bases, with 8 bases lying between them. CDR3 sequence: CASKLRETQYF. CDR3 nucleotides: TGTGCCAGCAAACTCCGGGAGACCCAGTACTTC.

This clone turned up a few times. The V call is TRBV7-9, the J call TRBJ1-5, with D uncertain. Per the germline V gene, CDR1 is SEHNR and CDR2 is FQNEAQ (reference sequence). This CDR3 region has 14 residues. Between the trimmed V and J ends, which lost 3 bases and 1 base, there was a span of 7 bases. The CDR3 reads CASSFTESNQPQHF. In DNA, the CDR3 is TGTGCCAGCAGCTTCACTGAGAGCAATCAGCCCCAGCATTTT.

This chain uses TRBV7-8 with TRBJ2-7; 7 bases fit TRBD2. V dropped 5 bases and J dropped 2; count of bases not matched to a gene: 6. The germline V gene encodes CDR1 SGHVS and CDR2 FQNEAQ. The CDR3 contains 14 residues. DNA for the CDR3: TGTGCCAGCAGCCTTGGCGGGGGTACCTACGAGCAGTACGTC. Translating gives CASSLGGGTYEQYV.

The chain links TRBV24-1 to TRBJ1-2; 8 nucleotides agree with TRBD1. The junction had 8 bases not matched to a gene; V was cut back by 3 bases and J by 6 bases. The CDR3 contains 15 residues. In germline, CDR1 is KGHDR, CDR2 SFDVKD. The CDR3 sequence is CATSDHNRGRDGYTF. The CDR3 nucleotides read TGTGCCACCAGTGATCACAACAGGGGGAGAGATGGCTACACCTTC.

The chain recombines TRBV2 with TRBJ2-5, with TRBD1 as a possible D gene (5 bases). V lost 6 bases and J 0 bases, leaving 8 bases between the germline ends. The germline V gene encodes CDR1 SNHLY and CDR2 FYNNEI. The CDR3 length is 13 residues. For the CDR3, the DNA is TGTGCCAGCAGGCCAGGGTACCAAGAGACCCAGTACTTC. Amino acids: CASRPGYQETQYF. The entire variable domain, with the rest obtained from reference TRBV2 and TRBJ2-5, is as follows: EPEVTQTPSHQVTQMGQEVILRCVPISNHLYFYWYRQILGQKVEFLVSFYNNEISEKSEIFDDQFSVERPDGSNFTLKIRSTKLEDSAMYFCASRPGYQETQYFGPGTRLLVL.

The V gene is TRBV2, the J gene TRBJ2-1, with TRBD2 matching over 13 bases. Per the germline V gene, CDR1 is SNHLY and CDR2 is FYNNEI. Germline trimming cut 4 bases from V and 7 bases from J; bases unmatched to any gene: 7. The CDR3 length is 16 residues. The CDR3 loop reads CASSARTSGSWNEQFF. Here the CDR3 DNA reads TGTGCCAGCAGTGCGCGGACTAGCGGGAGTTGGAATGAGCAGTTCTTC. Supplemented by reference TRBV2 and TRBJ2-1, the full variable domain reads EPEVTQTPSHQVTQMGQEVILRCVPISNHLYFYWYRQILGQKVEFLVSFYNNEISEKSEIFDDQFSVERPDGSNFTLKIRSTKLEDSAMYFCASSARTSGSWNEQFFGPGTRLTVL.